This entry concerns a single T cell receptor (beta chain). The antigen is unknown. The CDR3 sequence is 15 residues long. V gave up 2 bases and J gave up 2 bases, with 12 bases separating them. Germline V CDR1 and CDR2: SGHRS, YFSETQ. This sample was included in a study of OX40 agonist ivuxolimab in advanced cancers. Study-wide context: Partial responses occurred in Three dose-escalation patients, one with hepatocellular carcinoma and two with cutaneous melanoma. Study-level findings and limits: Partial responders receiving 0.1-3.0 mg/kg showed among the lowest clonal expansion. The CD4+ and CD8+ T cells in the blood had expanded clonally by week 6 at 0.1 to 3.0 mg/kg. Still undetermined is the antigen specificity of the expanded peripheral T cells.

This table comes from immunoSEQ multiplex PCR, and its TCRdb copy is limited to in-frame clones, with some not included. The data show around 56,000 clones, about four fifths seen once. The gene calls are TRBV5-1 and TRBJ2-3, with a possible D match to TRBD1 (6 bases). This material consisted of CD4+ or CD8+ T cells sorted from blood, taken in a trial of the OX40 agonist ivuxolimab. This sequence originates from an adult with an advanced solid tumor such as melanoma, head and neck, liver or kidney cancer. CDR3 region: CASSFRQETTDTQYF. DNA of the CDR3: TGCGCCAGCAGCTTCCGACAGGAGACCACAGATACGCAGTATTTT.